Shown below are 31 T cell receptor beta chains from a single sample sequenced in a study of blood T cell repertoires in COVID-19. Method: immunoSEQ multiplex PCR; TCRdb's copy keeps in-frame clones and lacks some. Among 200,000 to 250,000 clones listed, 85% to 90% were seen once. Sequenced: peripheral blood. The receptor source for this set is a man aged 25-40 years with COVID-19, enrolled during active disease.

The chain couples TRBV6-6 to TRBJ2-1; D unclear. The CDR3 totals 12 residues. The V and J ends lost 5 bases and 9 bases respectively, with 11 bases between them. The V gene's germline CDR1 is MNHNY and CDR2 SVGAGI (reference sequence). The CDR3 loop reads CASSPNSSEQFF. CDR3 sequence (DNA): TGTGCCAGCAGTCCAAACTCTAGTGAGCAGTTCTTC.

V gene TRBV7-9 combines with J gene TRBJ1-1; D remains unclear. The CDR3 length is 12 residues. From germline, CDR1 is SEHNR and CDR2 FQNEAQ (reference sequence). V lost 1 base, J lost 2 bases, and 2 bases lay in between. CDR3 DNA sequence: TGTGCCAGCAGCTTAGTAAACACTGAAGCTTTCTTT. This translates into CASSLVNTEAFF.

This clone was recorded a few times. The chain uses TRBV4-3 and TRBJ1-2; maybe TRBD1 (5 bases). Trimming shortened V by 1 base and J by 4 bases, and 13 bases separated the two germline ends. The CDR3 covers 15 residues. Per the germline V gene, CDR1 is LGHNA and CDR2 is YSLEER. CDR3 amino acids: CASSQVGQGAYGYTF. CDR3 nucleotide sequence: TGCGCCAGCAGCCAAGTCGGGCAGGGCGCCTATGGCTACACCTTC.

The CDR3 nucleotides are TGTGCCAGCAGCTTATTCGGTGTAAACTCTGGGGCCAACGTCCTGACTTTC. Translating gives CASSLFGVNSGANVLTF. The V gene is TRBV7-3, the J gene TRBJ2-6; D gene ambiguous. The V end lost 2 bases, the J end lost 0 bases, and 11 bases lay between the germline ends. Germline values: CDR1 SGHTA, CDR2 FQGTGA. The CDR3 has 17 amino acids.

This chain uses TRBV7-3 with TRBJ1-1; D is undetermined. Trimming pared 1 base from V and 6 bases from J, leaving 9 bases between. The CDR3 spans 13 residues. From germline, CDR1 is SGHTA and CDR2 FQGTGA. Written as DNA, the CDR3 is TGTGCCAGCAGCTTAAACCTAGCCTCTGAAGCTTTCTTT. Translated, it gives CASSLNLASEAFF.

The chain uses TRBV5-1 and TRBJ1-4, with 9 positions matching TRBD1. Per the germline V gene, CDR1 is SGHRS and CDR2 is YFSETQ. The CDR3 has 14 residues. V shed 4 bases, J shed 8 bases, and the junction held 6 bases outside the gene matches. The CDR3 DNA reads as TGCGCCAGCAGCATACAGGGGGCTGGAGAAAAACTGTTTTTT. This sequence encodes CASSIQGAGEKLFF.

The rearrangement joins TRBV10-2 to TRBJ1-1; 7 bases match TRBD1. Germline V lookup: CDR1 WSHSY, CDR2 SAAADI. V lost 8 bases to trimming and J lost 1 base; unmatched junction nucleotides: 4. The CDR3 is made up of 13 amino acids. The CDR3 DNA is TGCGCCAGCGCGACAGGGTGGAACACTGAAGCTTTCTTT. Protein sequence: CASATGWNTEAFF.

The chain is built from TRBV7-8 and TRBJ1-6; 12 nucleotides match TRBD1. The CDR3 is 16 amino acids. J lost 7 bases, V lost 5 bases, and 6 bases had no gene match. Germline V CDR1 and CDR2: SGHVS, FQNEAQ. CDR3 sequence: CASSTGQGANNSPLHF. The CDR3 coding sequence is TGTGCCAGCAGCACGGGACAGGGGGCGAACAATTCACCCCTCCACTTT.

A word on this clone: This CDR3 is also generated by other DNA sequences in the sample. Here the CDR3 reads CASSIGGGYEQYF. Written as DNA, the CDR3 is TGTGCCAGTAGTATAGGAGGGGGCTACGAGCAGTACTTC. The rearrangement uses TRBV19 and TRBJ2-7; tentatively, D is TRBD1 (6 bases). Trimming stripped 1 base from V and 3 bases from J, with 7 bases between. This CDR3 comprises 13 residues. Germline V gives CDR1 LNHDA, CDR2 SQIVND (reference sequence).

CDR3 protein: CATDTGTGNSPLHF. CDR3 nucleotide sequence: TGTGCCACCGATACCGGGACAGGGAATTCACCCCTCCACTTT. The genes are TRBV7-9 and TRBJ1-6, with 9 bases aligning to TRBD1. The CDR3 is 14 residues long. J gave up 7 bases and V 10 bases, and 8 bases lay outside the gene matches. Germline-derived CDR1 and CDR2 are SEHNR and FQNEAQ (reference sequence).

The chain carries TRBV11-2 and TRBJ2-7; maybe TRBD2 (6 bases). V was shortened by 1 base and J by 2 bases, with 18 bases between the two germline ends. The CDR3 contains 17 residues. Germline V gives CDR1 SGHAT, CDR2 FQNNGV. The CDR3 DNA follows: TGTGCCAGCAGCTTAGTAGCACTAGCCCCCGTTCCCTACGAGCAGTACTTC. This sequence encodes CASSLVALAPVPYEQYF.

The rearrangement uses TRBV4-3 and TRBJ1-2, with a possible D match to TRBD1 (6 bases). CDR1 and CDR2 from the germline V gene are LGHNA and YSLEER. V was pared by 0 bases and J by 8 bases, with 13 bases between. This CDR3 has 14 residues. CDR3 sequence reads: CASSQDRGLVGYTF. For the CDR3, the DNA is TGCGCCAGCAGCCAAGACAGGGGACTAGTGGGCTACACCTTC.

DNA of the CDR3: TGTGCCAGCACCCCCTCTGGGAGAGGCTCACCCCTCCACTTT. This translates into CASTPSGRGSPLHF. V is TRBV5-4 and J is TRBJ1-6, with D uncertain. V was pared by 6 bases and J by 10 bases, with 17 bases between. Germline CDR1 is SGHNT and CDR2 is YYREEE (reference sequence). CDR3 length: 14 amino acids.

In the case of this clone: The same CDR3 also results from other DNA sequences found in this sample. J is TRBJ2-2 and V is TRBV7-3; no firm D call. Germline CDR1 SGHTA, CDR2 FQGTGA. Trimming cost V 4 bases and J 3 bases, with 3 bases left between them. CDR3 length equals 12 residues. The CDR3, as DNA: TGTGCCAGCAGCTCATACACCGGGGAGCTGTTTTTT. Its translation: CASSSYTGELFF.

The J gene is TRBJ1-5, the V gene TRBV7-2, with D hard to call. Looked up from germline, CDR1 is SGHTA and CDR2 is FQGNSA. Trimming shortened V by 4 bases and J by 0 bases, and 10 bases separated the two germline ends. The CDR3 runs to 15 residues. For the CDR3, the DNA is TGTGCCAGCAGCTCAATGGCTTGTAGCAATCAGCCCCAGCATTTT. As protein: CASSSMACSNQPQHF.

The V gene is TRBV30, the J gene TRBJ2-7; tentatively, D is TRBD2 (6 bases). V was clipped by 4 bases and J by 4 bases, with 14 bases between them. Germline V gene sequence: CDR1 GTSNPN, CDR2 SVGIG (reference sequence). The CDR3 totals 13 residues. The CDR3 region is CAWKPGSGYEQYF. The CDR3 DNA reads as TGTGCCTGGAAACCCGGGAGTGGTTACGAGCAGTACTTC.

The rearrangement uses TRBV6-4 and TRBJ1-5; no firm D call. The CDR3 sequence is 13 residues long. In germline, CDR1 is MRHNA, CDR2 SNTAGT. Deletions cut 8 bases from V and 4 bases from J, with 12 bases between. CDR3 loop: CASSVEENQPQHF. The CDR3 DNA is TGTGCCAGCTCCGTGGAGGAAAATCAGCCCCAGCATTTT.

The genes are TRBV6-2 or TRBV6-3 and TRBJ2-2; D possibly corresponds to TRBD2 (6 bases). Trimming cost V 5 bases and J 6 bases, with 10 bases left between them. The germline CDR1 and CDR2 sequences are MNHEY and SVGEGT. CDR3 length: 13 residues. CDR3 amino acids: CASSRRGSGELFF. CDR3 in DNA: TGTGCCAGCAGTCGGAGGGGTTCCGGGGAGCTGTTTTTT.

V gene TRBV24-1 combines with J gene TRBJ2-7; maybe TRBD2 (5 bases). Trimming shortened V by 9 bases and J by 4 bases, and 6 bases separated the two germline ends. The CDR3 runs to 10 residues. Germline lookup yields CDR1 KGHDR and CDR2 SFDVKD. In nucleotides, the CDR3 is TGTGCCACCCCGGGGTACGAGCAGTACTTC. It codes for CATPGYEQYF.

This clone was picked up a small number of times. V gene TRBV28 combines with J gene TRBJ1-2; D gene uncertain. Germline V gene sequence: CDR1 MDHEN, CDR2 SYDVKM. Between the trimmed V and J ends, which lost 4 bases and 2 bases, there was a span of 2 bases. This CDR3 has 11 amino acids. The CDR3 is CASSSNYGYTF. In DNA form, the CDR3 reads TGTGCCAGCAGTTCGAACTATGGCTACACCTTC.

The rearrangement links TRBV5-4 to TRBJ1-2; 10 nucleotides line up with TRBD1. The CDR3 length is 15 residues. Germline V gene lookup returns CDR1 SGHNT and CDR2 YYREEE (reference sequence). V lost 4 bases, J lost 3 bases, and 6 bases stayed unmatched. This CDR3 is CASSGKDRGDYGYTF. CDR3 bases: TGTGCCAGCAGCGGGAAGGACAGGGGGGACTATGGCTACACCTTC.

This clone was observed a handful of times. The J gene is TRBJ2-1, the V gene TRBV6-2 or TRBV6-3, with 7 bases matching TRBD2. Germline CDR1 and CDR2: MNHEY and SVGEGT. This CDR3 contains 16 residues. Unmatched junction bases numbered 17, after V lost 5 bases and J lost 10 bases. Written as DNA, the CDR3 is TGTGCCAGCAGTCGTTGGGCTAGCGGAGGCCCCCCGGAGCAGTTCTTC. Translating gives CASSRWASGGPPEQFF.

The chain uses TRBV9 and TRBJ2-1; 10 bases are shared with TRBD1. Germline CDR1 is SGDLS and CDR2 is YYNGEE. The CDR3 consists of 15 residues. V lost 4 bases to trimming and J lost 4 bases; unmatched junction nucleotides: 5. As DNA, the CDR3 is TGTGCCAGCAGCCCGAGGGACAGGGGATACAATGAGCAGTTCTTC. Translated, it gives CASSPRDRGYNEQFF.

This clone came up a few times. The CDR3 spells CASSLGTGDYGYTF. The CDR3 region has the DNA TGTGCCAGCAGCTTAGGGACAGGAGATTATGGCTACACCTTC. The V and J genes are TRBV7-9 and TRBJ1-2; 7 nucleotides match TRBD1. CDR3 length: 14 residues. Losses at the gene ends were 1 base for V and 5 bases for J; bases not matched to a gene: 4. Germline V gene sequence: CDR1 SEHNR, CDR2 FQNEAQ (reference sequence).

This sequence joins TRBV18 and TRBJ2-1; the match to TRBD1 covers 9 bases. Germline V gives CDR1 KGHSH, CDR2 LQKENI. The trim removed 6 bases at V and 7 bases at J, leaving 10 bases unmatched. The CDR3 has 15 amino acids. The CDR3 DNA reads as TGTGCCAGCTCCCCTTCCCCCGGGACAGGGAATGAGCAGTTCTTC. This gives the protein CASSPSPGTGNEQFF.

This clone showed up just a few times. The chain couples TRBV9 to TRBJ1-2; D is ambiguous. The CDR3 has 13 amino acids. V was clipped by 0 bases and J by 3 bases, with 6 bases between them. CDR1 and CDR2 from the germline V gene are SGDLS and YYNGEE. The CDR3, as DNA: TGTGCCAGCAGCGTAGGGGGAGACTATGGCTACACCTTC. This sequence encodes CASSVGGDYGYTF.

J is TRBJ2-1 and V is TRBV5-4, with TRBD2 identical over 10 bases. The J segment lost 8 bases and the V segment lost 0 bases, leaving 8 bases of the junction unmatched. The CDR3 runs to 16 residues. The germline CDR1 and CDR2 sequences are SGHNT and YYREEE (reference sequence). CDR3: CASSLARASGSHEQFF. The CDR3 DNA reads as TGTGCCAGCAGCTTGGCCCGGGCTAGCGGGAGCCATGAGCAGTTCTTC.

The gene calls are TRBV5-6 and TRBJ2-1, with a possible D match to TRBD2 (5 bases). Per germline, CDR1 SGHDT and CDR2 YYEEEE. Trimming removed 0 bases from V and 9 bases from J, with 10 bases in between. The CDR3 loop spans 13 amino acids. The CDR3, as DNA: TGTGCCAGCAGCTTGGACACCGAGGGTGAGCAGTTCTTC. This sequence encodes CASSLDTEGEQFF.

This chain's CDR3 is CAIYGGERGNSGNTIYF. CDR3 in DNA: TGTGCCATCTATGGAGGGGAGAGGGGAAACTCTGGAAACACCATATATTTT. V is TRBV10-3 and J is TRBJ1-3, with D possibly matching TRBD1 (5 bases). In germline, CDR1 is ENHRY, CDR2 SYGVKD. The CDR3 has 17 residues. V was shortened by 8 bases and J by 0 bases, with 20 bases between the two germline ends.

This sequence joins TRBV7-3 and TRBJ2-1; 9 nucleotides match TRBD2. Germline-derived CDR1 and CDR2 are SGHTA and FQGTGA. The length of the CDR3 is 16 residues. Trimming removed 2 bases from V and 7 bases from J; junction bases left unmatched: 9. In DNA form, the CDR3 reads TGTGCCAGCAGCTTATGGGCTAGCGGGATAGGTAATGAGCAGTTCTTC. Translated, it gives CASSLWASGIGNEQFF. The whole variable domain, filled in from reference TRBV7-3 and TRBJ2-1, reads GAGVSQTPSNKVTEKGKYVELRCDPISGHTALYWYRQSLGQGPEFLIYFQGTGAADDSGLPNDRFFAVRPEGSVSTLKIQRTERGDSAVYLCASSLWASGIGNEQFFGPGTRLTVL.

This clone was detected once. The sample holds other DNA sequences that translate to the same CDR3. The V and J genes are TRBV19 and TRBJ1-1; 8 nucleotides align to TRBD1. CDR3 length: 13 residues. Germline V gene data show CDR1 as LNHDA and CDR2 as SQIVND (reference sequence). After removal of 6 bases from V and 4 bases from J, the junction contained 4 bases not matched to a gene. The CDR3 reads CASSIQGGTEAFF. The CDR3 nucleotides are TGTGCCAGTAGCATACAGGGGGGCACTGAAGCTTTCTTT.